This paragraph reports one T cell receptor beta chain. Its antigen remains undetermined. One base away there is no much larger clone; base qualities are not given. Using the deep immunoSEQ assay, multiplex PCR amplified TCR CDR3 regions from genomic DNA. For each cell subset, the extracted genomic DNA was distributed evenly across all wells of several immunoSEQ 96-well plates, and each plate served as one replicate. Each replicate PCR for sorted subsets received around 210 ng genomic DNA, equal to roughly 30,000 T cell genomes. The purified libraries were quantified using a Qubit 3.0 fluorometer, sized with a Bioanalyzer 2100, and then quantified again using the KAPA Library Quantification kit. Every immunoSEQ 96-well plate was sequenced on a dedicated single-read 150-cycle Illumina NextSeq 550 flow cell. For the original study's pipeline: The immunoSEQ output contained only junctional sequences without quality scores, so filtering could not match that applied to full-length reads. Sequences were annotated with PyIR, a Python wrapper for IgBLAST v1.9, using IMGT germline references to assign V/J genes and CDR3. Reads with weak V/J assignments (E-value above 1e-6), missing CDR3, stop codons, out-of-frame junctions, or ambiguous translated residues were removed. V3J clonotypes were defined as sequences sharing an identical inferred V gene, J gene, and CDR3 amino acid sequence. To compute the percentage overlap between repertoires, the number of shared unique clonotypes was divided by the size of the smaller repertoire. Richness of each repertoire was evaluated using RTK rarefaction, the Chao1 estimator, and Recon v2.1 estimates of unobserved clonotypes. OLGA was used to compute generation probabilities for all TCRbeta clonotypes that the gDNA method yielded from a handful of donors. Entries here come from immuneACCESS through TCRdb and include only in-frame sequences with V and J called. Some clones fail to appear in such tables; in the studies checked, an unresolved V gene covers under half of the shortfall, and the cause of the remainder is unknown. V and J calls and clone size are given by that table; D and trimming were obtained from the DNA. Counted in this sample were over a million clones; 78% of them appeared once. The leading ten clones occupy approximately 0.5% of the sample.

This specimen belongs to a study of shared clonotypes between healthy human individuals (dated by TCRdb to 2020 to 2022). A note on the overall study: Three men and a couple of women, aged 18 to 49 years, made up the cohort. Per donor, three plates each were used for CD4 naive and CD4 memory, two for CD8 naive, and one for CD8 memory. To estimate repertoire size and how much clonotypes are shared between individuals, the study performed deep sequencing of blood TCR repertoires from roughly five healthy adults. To increase sequencing depth and limit assay-specific biases, different laboratories used diverse techniques to prepare libraries and sequence TCR repertoires. Between about 0.8 and 9.5 billion PBMCs per donor were obtained by leukapheresis. General study outcomes and caveats: Pairwise subsampling indicated that sequencing depth was expected to affect the degree of clonotype sharing among donors. The genetic and exposure-history diversity represented was limited by the small number of donors. Higher generation probabilities were observed for clonotypes shared by all four sorted-subset donors than for non-shared clonotypes. Sampling was restricted to blood, and TCR repertoires in tissues likely differ from the TCR repertoires found in blood. Rarefaction of sorted-subset datasets indicated incomplete sequencing despite the large sequencing depth. Naive subsets generally had larger estimated clonotype richness than memory subsets did. Across a few donors, 4.5% to 6.5% of naive CD4, 3.5% of naive CD8, about 2.3% of memory CD4, and about 0.44% of memory CD8 clonotypes were shared.

Donors were healthy HIV-negative adults with no recently reported acute infections or vaccinations. Every donor was a Caucasian adult living in Nashville, Tennessee, USA. CD4+ T cells were enriched by magnetic negative selection; naive cells were then positively selected on CD45RA, and the negative fraction formed the memory subset. Blood was collected by leukapheresis, and PBMCs were isolated by Ficoll-Histopaque density gradient centrifugation and then cryopreserved in liquid nitrogen vapor phase. Analytical flow cytometry was used to check the purity and quantity of each magnetically sorted T cell population. Genomic DNA was isolated from every sorted fraction and measured by UV absorbance on a Nanodrop 2000c. The germline V gene yields MDHEN for CDR1 and SYDVKM for CDR2. V is trimmed back by 5 bases and J by 7 bases, and the junction contains 7 bases that no gene match accounts for. The CDR3 covers 16 residues, taking in both the cysteine and the phenylalanine. Only the CDR3 part of the read is kept: 48 bases, read in frame from the first base.

Here the chain combines TRBV28 and TRBJ2-3, with 15 bases matching TRBD2. The sequence came from a man in his late teens or twenties in good health. Some clones in this sample may be carry-over from other donors' samples. The sample comprised memory CD4+ T cells from PBMCs. The intended sense of this specimen's cell subset or site label: CD45RA-negative fraction. Here the CDR3 is given as CASSPGLAGGRYTQYF. The sequenced DNA: TGTGCCAGCAGTCCGGGACTAGCGGGAGGAAGGTATACGCAGTATTTT. The entire variable domain, with the stretches around the CDR3 drawn from the reference TRBV28 and TRBJ2-3 proteins, is DVKVTQSSRYLVKRTGEKVFLECVQDMDHENMFWYRQDPGLGLRLIYFSYDVKMKEKGDIPEGYSVSREKKERFSLILESASTNQTSMYLCASSPGLAGGRYTQYFGPGTRLTVL.